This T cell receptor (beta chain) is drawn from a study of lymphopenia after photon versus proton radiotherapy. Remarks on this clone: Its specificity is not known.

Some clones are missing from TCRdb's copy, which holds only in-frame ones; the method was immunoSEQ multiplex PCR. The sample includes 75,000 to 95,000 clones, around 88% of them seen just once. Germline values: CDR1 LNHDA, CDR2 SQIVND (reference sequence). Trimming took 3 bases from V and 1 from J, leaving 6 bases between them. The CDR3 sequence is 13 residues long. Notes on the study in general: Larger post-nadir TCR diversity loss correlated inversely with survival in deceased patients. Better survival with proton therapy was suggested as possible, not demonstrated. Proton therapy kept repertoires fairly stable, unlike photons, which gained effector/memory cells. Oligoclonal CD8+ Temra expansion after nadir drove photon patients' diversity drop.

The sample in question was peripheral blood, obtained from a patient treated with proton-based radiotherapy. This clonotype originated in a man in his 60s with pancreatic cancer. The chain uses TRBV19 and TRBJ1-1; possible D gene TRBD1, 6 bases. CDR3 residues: CASSMGANTEAFF. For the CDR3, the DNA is TGTGCCAGTAGTATGGGGGCGAACACTGAAGCTTTCTTT.